This T cell receptor (beta chain) stems from a study of cytomegalovirus exposure and HLA in healthy donors (dated by TCRdb to 2015 to 2018). About the study as a whole: According to an earlier analysis of around 600 of the donors, some 170 million T cells yielded over 100 million unique TCR beta sequences and 276 Gb of sequence data. An early release that covered about 600 HLA-typed donors contained 300 to 350 gigabases of sequencing data and around 85 million unique TCR sequences. Of the roughly 400 genotyped donors, 65% to 90% were placed in the genetic ancestry cluster associated with self-reported Caucasian donors. The study aimed to test whether cataloging public T cell receptors could reveal signatures of past pathogen exposure. The T cell repertoires of around 730 subjects were profiled by immunosequencing and related to cytomegalovirus serostatus. A separate validation cohort of roughly 110 different subjects was used in addition to the roughly 640-subject first cohort. The study combined high-throughput TCR immunosequencing, statistical association of individual TCRs with disease status, and machine learning to predict cytomegalovirus infection status. A later analysis re-analyzed previously published TCR beta repertoires from roughly 690 donors and added high-resolution HLA genotyping to study TCR occurrence patterns. In the later analysis, no new phenotypic data were used to find candidate immune exposures; instead, reliance was placed on TCR beta sequences and their occurrence across donors. In an earlier analysis of a few hundred of the donors, high-throughput TCR beta sequencing was used to judge whether each TCR beta V gene segment behaved as functional or pseudogenic. Donor age, sex, ethnicity and CMV serostatus were collected together with the repertoire data. A later genetic analysis took genome-wide SNP genotypes for about three fifths of the roughly 700 donors and used that subset as a discovery cohort. Every repertoire in the discovery cohort had been generated on one and the same sequencing platform. HLA typing covered class I and class II loci at four-digit resolution. Typing coverage differed by locus: A, B, C, DRB1 and DQB1 were typed in about 629-640 donors, DQA1 in 522, DPA1 in 600 to 610, and DPB1 in just under 490. Five DR-DQ haplotypes were treated as single units for association and clustering because of strong linkage in the cohort. Among almost 400 genotyped donors of the cohort, an average of 235,054 unique TCR beta nucleotide sequences were sequenced per donor, 15% to 20% of them non-productive.

The cohort was made up of about 670 healthy bone marrow donors. At the time of sampling, all cohort members were nominally healthy, though unrecorded immune exposures were likely present. The donor tested CMV seronegative, placing the donor among the 350 to 400 seronegative members of the cohort. A peripheral blood sample was provided by each donor, and peripheral blood mononuclear cells were used for TCR beta sequencing. The Qiagen DNeasy Blood Extraction Kit was used to extract genomic DNA from the blood cell samples. Paper-wide results and their limitations: Most CMV-associated TCR beta chains appeared to be HLA-restricted in a later analysis, and the HLA associations seemed to be driven largely by CMV exposure. When HLA alleles, especially DR and DQ, strongly co-occurred, attributing TCR associations to individual alleles was difficult. A further reported finding was that TCR beta sequences accurately predicted the HLA-A and HLA-B alleles for most subjects in the first cohort. The classifier was reported to diagnose cytomegalovirus status with high specificity and sensitivity in both the original and validation cohorts. Some IMGT-functional V segments, including TRBV6-2 and TRBV6-3, could not be distinguished by the 87-base-pair reads and were therefore excluded. A later analysis found that HLA-associated TCR beta chains were more clonally expanded and had lower generation probabilities than equally common non-associated chains. At a false discovery rate of 0.05, a later analysis linked approximately 18,000 TCR beta sequences to specific HLA alleles. A cluster of highly shared sequence variants was judged likely to be a technical artifact of the sequencing pipeline. This cohort had only TCR beta chains sequenced, and the lack of alpha or paired-chain data limited which features could be detected. According to a later analysis, parvovirus B19, influenza, CMV and Epstein-Barr virus appeared linked to several top co-occurrence clusters. The authors suggested that the approach could potentially be extended to other disease states and immunological phenotypes. Because some donors lacked HLA typing at each locus, the association tests relied only on the typed subset. V-gene and J-gene trimming of TCR beta chains was associated with a missense DCLRE1C variant in a later genetic analysis, and the association was replicated in an independent cohort. Broadly in line with IMGT annotations, most TCR beta V segments showed up in productive rearrangements about 90% or about 30% of the time in an earlier analysis of approximately 600 of the donors. Correlated functional status among segregating V segments might reflect linkage disequilibrium, but an unknown experimental factor could not be ruled out. In vitro tests confirmed that three of the cytomegalovirus-associated TCR beta chains recognize cytomegalovirus antigens. A later genetic analysis reported fewer N-insertions in productive TCRs among donors in an Asian-associated ancestry cluster than the approximately 670-donor mean. According to a later analysis, TCR association rates differed among HLA loci, with DRB1 alleles showing the most associated TCRs and HLA-C alleles showing the fewest. In the study, about 150 TCR beta chains were listed as associated with cytomegalovirus. Most TCR sequences were observed very rarely across donors, whereas some public TCRs were present in many individuals. For the cohort, immune exposure information was limited to CMV serostatus. The presence/absence analyses assumed that sequencing depth was roughly uniform across donors, and that assumption may not be true. Some 15 rarely observed V segments, including chromosome 9 orphons, were excluded from the earlier analysis of just under 600 of the donors because counts were too low.

Including cysteine and phenylalanine, the CDR3 has 15 amino acids. The DNA shown is the 45-base CDR3, in frame from base 1. The germline V gene sets CDR1 to MNHEY and CDR2 to SVGAGI. Trimming takes 6 bases off V and 6 bases off J; junction bases not matched to a gene: 4. The library was generated by the immunoSEQ multiplex PCR assay. The multiplex PCR relied on a mix of 60 forward primers for TCR Vbeta segments and 13 reverse primers for TCR Jbeta segments. The CDR3 region of rearranged TCR beta genes was amplified from genomic DNA with a multiplex PCR assay. The Illumina HiSeq System was used to sequence the amplified TCR beta libraries as 87-base-pair reads. Turning to the authors' computational methods: A later analysis counted 75 million to 100 million unique TCR beta chains across the 500 to 850 repertoires, and roughly 9.9 million of these chains were shared by at least two donors. Raw reads were error-corrected and collapsed into unique sequences by a nearest-neighbor algorithm in which closely related sequences were merged to remove PCR and sequencing errors. Alignment of CDR3 sequences to IMGT reference sequences was used to assign V, D and J gene segments. For a sequence to be retained, a match of at least six nucleotides was required to both a V gene segment and a J gene segment. Rearrangements were classified as productive when the CDR3 lacked stop codons and remained in frame with V and J, and all other rearrangements were classified as non-productive. Following IMGT convention, CDR3 was defined as the stretch from the second conserved V-encoded cysteine to the conserved J-encoded phenylalanine. In an earlier analysis of around 640 of the donors, sequences lacking an unambiguous match to a single V gene segment were excluded. In an earlier analysis of 587 of the donors, V segments were called functional above 56.7% productive rearrangements and were called segregating when the between-donor standard deviation exceeded 5%. A statistical classification framework was built for diagnosing cytomegalovirus status from the catalog of TCR beta chain sequences. In a later analysis, V and J genes were assigned by comparing TCR nucleotide sequences against IMGT/GENE-DB human TR gene sequences. A later analysis assigned CDR3 sequences and most-parsimonious VDJ recombination scenarios with the TCRdist pipeline. In a later analysis, each TCR beta chain was defined by its CDR3 amino acid sequence together with its V-gene family, and reads without a unique V-gene family were excluded. In a later analysis, 450 to 600 highly shared, low-generation-probability nucleotide sequences were removed to address suspected cross-contamination and a sequencing artifact. A later analysis calculated a clonal expansion index for each public chain from normalized within-repertoire ranks of inferred template counts. Generation probabilities in a later analysis came from a VDJ recombination model fitted to out-of-frame rearrangements, and those results were checked against IGoR. A later analysis scored TCR-TCR, TCR-HLA and TCR-CMV co-occurrence with hypergeometric tests, applying a repertoire-size bias correction to TCR pairs. False discovery rates were estimated in a later analysis by permuting HLA or CMV assignments 20 times. In a later analysis, co-occurring TCRs were grouped using DBSCAN, with TCRdist sequence similarity added in when clustering inside HLA-allele-positive subsets. Repertoires with fewer than 30,000 or more than 120,000 public chains were left out of co-occurrence clustering, as were a handful of repertoires with anomalous nucleotide sharing. Entries here come from immuneACCESS through TCRdb and include only in-frame sequences with V and J called. Some clones fail to appear in such tables; in the studies checked, an unresolved V gene covers under half of the shortfall, and the cause of the remainder is unknown. The V and J calls and clone size are taken from that table; D and trimming were inferred from the DNA. This sample lists about 110,000 clones; approximately 80% were detected once. Together, the top ten hold about 1.6% of the sample.

Points on this clone: No cognate antigen has been identified for it. Qualities for individual bases were not recorded, and no much larger clone is one base off.

The rearranged segments are TRBV6-5 and TRBJ2-2, with 13 middle bases fitting TRBD2. This receptor was identified in a man between 45 and 60 years old in good health and CMV-seronegative. The sequenced sample consisted of PBMCs. CDR3 reads: CASSGLAGDPGELFF. In nucleotide form, the sequence is TGTGCCAGCAGCGGACTAGCGGGGGATCCCGGGGAGCTGTTTTTT.